A selection of T cell receptor beta chains follows, all from one sample in a study of chemoradiotherapy in HPV16-positive cancers. The repertoire was sequenced with immunoSEQ multiplex PCR; TCRdb's copy has only in-frame clones and lacks some. The table includes some 21,000 clones, approximately 83% detected once. This specimen consisted of blood, obtained from a patient who underwent chemoradiotherapy. These receptors were taken from a human donor with HPV-associated anogenital cancer. The CDR3 runs from the conserved cysteine through the conserved F or W. The order of the fields is D gene, J gene, clone size, V gene, CDR3 DNA, CDR3 protein. The D gene is left open where the match is weak. Size values are once, few and many counts, or a class for expanded clones, and some rows have none.

>.|TRBJ1-2|.|TRBV4-1
TGCGCCAGCAGCCAAGAGTTGGCGTCCCTATTGTATGGCTACACCTTC
CASSQELASLLYGYTF
>.|TRBJ1-4|.|TRBV7-9
TGTGCCAGCAGCCCGAGATCGACCGGCCGTAATGAAAAACTGTTTTTT
CASSPRSTGRNEKLFF
>.|TRBJ2-7|.|TRBV6-5
TGTGCCAGCAGCCCTATGGGGAATTTCGAGCAGTACTTC
CASSPMGNFEQYF
>.|TRBJ2-7|medium-sized|TRBV4-2
.
CASSQVGTGTMRYF
>TRBD2|TRBJ2-1|.|TRBV18
TGTGCCAGCGGGGGACTAGCGGGAGGCGATGAGCAGTTCTTC
CASGGLAGGDEQFF
>.|TRBJ2-5|.|TRBV5-4
TGTGCCAGCAGCTTGTGGGCTGGGGTAGAGACCCAGTACTTC
CASSLWAGVETQYF
>TRBD1|TRBJ2-7|.|TRBV19
TGTGCCAGTAGTATAGGGGCGACAGGGACCTACGAGCAGTACTTC
CASSIGATGTYEQYF
>.|TRBJ2-7|.|TRBV18
TGTGCCAGCTCACCAGCACTTGGCGAGCAGTACTTC
CASSPALGEQYF
>.|TRBJ1-6|.|TRBV7-9
TGTGCCAGCAGCGCCTGGTTCGATAGGTATTCACCCCTCCACTTT
CASSAWFDRYSPLHF
>TRBD2|TRBJ2-3|.|TRBV7-2
TGTGCCAGCAGCCTGACTAGCGGGAGCACAGATACGCAGTATTTT
CASSLTSGSTDTQYF
>TRBD1|TRBJ2-1|.|TRBV27
TGTGCCAGCAGTTCACCCTCCTCCGGGACAGGGCACTACAATGAGCAGTTCTTC
CASSSPSSGTGHYNEQFF
>TRBD1|TRBJ2-5|.|TRBV2
TGTGCCAGCAGTTTTTCTGGACAGGGGTCCGGGACCCAGTACTTC
CASSFSGQGSGTQYF
>TRBD1|TRBJ2-5|.|TRBV5-1
TGCGCCAGCAGCTTGGGGGACAGGCAGTCCAAAGAGACCCAGTACTTC
CASSLGDRQSKETQYF
>.|TRBJ2-7|.|TRBV4-3
TGCGCCAGCAGCCCAACCAAGGAGCTCTACGAGCAGTACTTC
CASSPTKELYEQYF
>.|TRBJ1-5|.|TRBV5-1
TGCGCCAGCAGCTTGTCGGGCGGGAATCAGCCCCAGCATTTT
CASSLSGGNQPQHF
>.|TRBJ2-2|.|TRBV5-1
TGCGCCAGCGGGTTACAGGGTGGTACCGGGGAGCTGTTTTTT
CASGLQGGTGELFF
>.|TRBJ2-1|.|TRBV5-1
TGCGCCAGCAGCTTGGGACTAGAATACAATGAGCAGTTCTTC
CASSLGLEYNEQFF
>.|TRBJ1-6|once|TRBV5-5
TGTGCCAGCAGCTTGACCCAAAGGAATTCACCCCTCCACTTT
CASSLTQRNSPLHF
>.|TRBJ1-6|.|TRBV2
TGTGCCAGCAGTGAAGATGGATCCTATAATTCACCCCTCCACTTT
CASSEDGSYNSPLHF
>TRBD2|TRBJ2-3|.|TRBV11-2
TGTGCCAGCAGCTCCGGGACTAGCGGTACTAGCACAGATACGCAGTATTTT
CASSSGTSGTSTDTQYF
>.|TRBJ2-3|.|TRBV7-6
TGTGCCAGCAGCACGGGGGCCGGGGATACGCAGTATTTT
CASSTGAGDTQYF
>TRBD1|TRBJ2-7|.|TRBV4-3
TGCGCCAGCAGCCAAGTGTGGGACAGGGGTGACGAGCAGTACTTC
CASSQVWDRGDEQYF
>.|TRBJ1-3|.|TRBV21-1
TGTGCCAGCAGCACCGAAGTCAGGGGTTGGTACACCATATATTTT
CASSTEVRGWYTIYF
>.|TRBJ2-7|.|TRBV7-6
TGTGCCAGCAGCTTCCGGGACGAGCAGTACTTC
CASSFRDEQYF
>.|TRBJ2-1|.|TRBV7-9
TGTGCCAGCAGCTCCCCATTGGGTGAGCAGTTCTTC
CASSSPLGEQFF
>.|TRBJ1-3|.|TRBV2
TGTGCCAGCAGTGTCCTTGGGGGAGGTGGAAACACCATATATTTT
CASSVLGGGGNTIYF
>TRBD1|TRBJ2-2|.|TRBV7-3
TGTGCCAGCAGCCGGACAGGGGGCACCGGGGAGCTGTTTTTT
CASSRTGGTGELFF
>.|TRBJ2-7|.|TRBV7-2
TGTGCCAGCGGAAGGGGGGAGACTTCCTACGAGCAGTACTTC
CASGRGETSYEQYF
>.|TRBJ2-3|.|TRBV12-5
TGTGCTAGTGGTTCTCCCCCGGTGGGGGATACGCAGTATTTT
CASGSPPVGDTQYF
>TRBD2|TRBJ2-1|.|TRBV6-4
TGTGCCAGCAGTGGGGAAACTAGCGGGGGGTACAATGAGCAGTTCTTC
CASSGETSGGYNEQFF
>.|TRBJ2-5|.|TRBV4-3
TGCGCCAGCAGCCTCTGGACTCGCTCGGAGACCCAGTACTTC
CASSLWTRSETQYF
>.|TRBJ2-7|.|TRBV19
TGTGCCAGTAGTATACTGTCAGATGTATACGAGCAGTACTTC
CASSILSDVYEQYF
>TRBD1|TRBJ2-7|.|TRBV30
TGTGCCTGGGGACCCGGGACAGGGTCCCCCTACGAGCAGTACTTC
CAWGPGTGSPYEQYF
>TRBD2|TRBJ2-3|.|TRBV2
TGTGCCAGCCATTCTCTGACTAGCGGCACAGATACGCAGTATTTT
CASHSLTSGTDTQYF
>.|TRBJ2-7|.|TRBV27
TGTGCCAGCAGTTTCGGCAGGCGCTCCTACGAGCAGTACTTC
CASSFGRRSYEQYF
>.|TRBJ2-2|.|TRBV11-3
TGTGCCAGCAGGGCAGGGAGTGCCGGGGAGCTGTTTTTT
CASRAGSAGELFF